The present TCR beta chain was sequenced within a study of blood T cells in healthy people across ages. In the study overall: Per every two T cells, about one barcoded beta molecule was captured by template switching.

Germline V CDR1 and CDR2: SGHDT, YYEEEE. Trimming cost V 5 bases and J 2 bases, with 25 bases left between them. The CDR3 runs 18 residues. Points from the study as a whole: Among long-lived donors, naive CD4+ cells were more numerous and diversity higher than in aged donors. Percentage of naive T cells showed a strong correlation with TCR beta diversity.

Next came a second PCR, run for about 7 to 12 cycles, which used a sample-barcoded 5' primer along with a J-beta primer mix. MiXCR, applied by TCRdb to the 5' RACE reads, yields one record per CDR3 protein. The sample yields some 1.5 million distinct CDR3 sequences, 28% seen once. On this clonotype: Its antigen is not known.

RNA extraction gave at least 6 micrograms of total RNA per sample. The sequence came from a woman in her 30s in good health. The gene calls are TRBV5-6 and TRBJ1-2, with a weak D call TRBD1 (6 bases). Sequencing used blood. The CDR3 sequence is CASRGIDRPLIPNYGYTF. CDR3 coding DNA: TGTGCCAGCAGGGGAATCGACAGGCCGCTGATCCCCAACTATGGCTACACCTTC.